The clone carrying this T cell receptor (beta chain) has only a few counts. The CDR3 runs 14 residues. The V segment lost 5 bases and the J segment 2 bases; nucleotides outside the gene matches: 4. The data were taken from a study of identical twins. Each CDR3 protein is one row after TCRdb ran MiXCR on the 5' RACE reads. The sample has approximately 600,000 distinct CDR3 sequences; less than 9% are singletons. The sample was also linked to a second study, of yellow fever vaccine responses in identical twins.

The rearrangement links TRBV12-3 or TRBV12-4 to TRBJ2-7; 9 nucleotides agree with TRBD1. The sequenced sample was PBMCs. This TCR came from a woman aged 18-30 years in good health. This CDR3 reads CASSKGQGTYEQYF. As DNA, the CDR3 is TGTGCCAGCAGTAAGGGACAGGGTACCTACGAGCAGTACTTC.